A selection of T cell receptor beta chains follows, all from one sample in a study of cytomegalovirus exposure and HLA in healthy donors. Only in-frame clones appear in the TCRdb table, and some are missing; sequencing was by immunoSEQ multiplex PCR. The listing contains just over 150,000 clones. The sequenced material came from PBMCs. These receptors originate from an older woman in good health and CMV-seronegative. CDR3s include the opening cysteine and the closing phenylalanine or tryptophan. Fields, in order: CDR3 DNA, CDR3 protein, CDR3 length, V gene, D gene, J gene. D genes are given only for firm matches.

CDR3 DNA: TGTGCCAGCAGCTTAGGGATGGTGGGGACTAGTGATGAGCAGTTCTTC
CDR3 protein: CASSLGMVGTSDEQFF
CDR3 length: 16
V gene: TRBV7-9
D gene: TRBD2
J gene: TRBJ2-1

CDR3 DNA: TGTGCCAGTAGTAAGGGACAGGGTAAGGGTGAGACCCAGTACTTC
CDR3 protein: CASSKGQGKGETQYF
CDR3 length: 15
V gene: TRBV19
D gene: TRBD1
J gene: TRBJ2-5

CDR3 DNA: TGCAGCGTAGGACAGGGACTCTACGAGCAGTACTTC
CDR3 protein: CSVGQGLYEQYF
CDR3 length: 12
V gene: TRBV29-1
D gene: TRBD1
J gene: TRBJ2-7

CDR3 DNA: TGTGCCAGCAGCTTAGCCGGGACTAGCCCCTACGAGCAGTACTTC
CDR3 protein: CASSLAGTSPYEQYF
CDR3 length: 15
V gene: TRBV7-9
D gene: TRBD2
J gene: TRBJ2-7

CDR3 DNA: TGCAGCGTTATCGGCGGTGTTTACGAGCAGTACTTC
CDR3 protein: CSVIGGVYEQYF
CDR3 length: 12
V gene: TRBV29-1
D gene: -
J gene: TRBJ2-7

CDR3 DNA: TGCGCCAGCAGCTCCGCGGGCCGCACAGATACGCAGTATTTT
CDR3 protein: CASSSAGRTDTQYF
CDR3 length: 14
V gene: TRBV5-1
D gene: -
J gene: TRBJ2-3

CDR3 DNA: TGTGCCAGCAACCCACGGGGGAGGAATGAGCAGTTCTTC
CDR3 protein: CASNPRGRNEQFF
CDR3 length: 13
V gene: TRBV5-6
D gene: -
J gene: TRBJ2-1

CDR3 DNA: TGCGCCAGCAGCCCCGGGGTAGCTAAGAGCTCCTACAATGAGCAGTTCTTC
CDR3 protein: CASSPGVAKSSYNEQFF
CDR3 length: 17
V gene: TRBV4-1
D gene: -
J gene: TRBJ2-1

CDR3 DNA: TGTGCCAGCAGTTACTCGACTCTTTATGGCTACACCTTC
CDR3 protein: CASSYSTLYGYTF
CDR3 length: 13
V gene: TRBV6-5
D gene: -
J gene: TRBJ1-2

CDR3 DNA: TGTGCCAGCAGCAGCAGTCCAGCGAAGCCCCAGCATTTT
CDR3 protein: CASSSSPAKPQHF
CDR3 length: 13
V gene: TRBV11-1
D gene: -
J gene: TRBJ1-5

CDR3 DNA: TGTGCCAGCAGCTTACCTGTCTACCCCCCGAACACCGGGGAGCTGTTTTTT
CDR3 protein: CASSLPVYPPNTGELFF
CDR3 length: 17
V gene: TRBV7-9
D gene: -
J gene: TRBJ2-2

CDR3 DNA: TGTGCCAGTAGAGGAGGGGTTCTCCAGCCCCAGCATTTT
CDR3 protein: CASRGGVLQPQHF
CDR3 length: 13
V gene: TRBV19
D gene: -
J gene: TRBJ1-5

CDR3 DNA: TGTGCCAGCAGCCTGACAGGGGGCACCGGGGAGCTGTTTTTT
CDR3 protein: CASSLTGGTGELFF
CDR3 length: 14
V gene: TRBV6-5
D gene: TRBD1
J gene: TRBJ2-2

CDR3 DNA: TGCGCCAGCAGCCCTGGACAGCTCTACGAGCAGTACTTC
CDR3 protein: CASSPGQLYEQYF
CDR3 length: 13
V gene: TRBV5-1
D gene: -
J gene: TRBJ2-7

CDR3 DNA: TGTGCCAGCCGTCCTCGGGACAGGGATGCAACTAATGAAAAACTGTTTTTT
CDR3 protein: CASRPRDRDATNEKLFF
CDR3 length: 17
V gene: TRBV5-5
D gene: TRBD1
J gene: TRBJ1-4

CDR3 DNA: TGCGCCAGCAGTCAAGGGACAGGGGCGCGCAATCAGCCCCAGCATTTT
CDR3 protein: CASSQGTGARNQPQHF
CDR3 length: 16
V gene: TRBV23-1
D gene: TRBD1
J gene: TRBJ1-5

CDR3 DNA: TGTGCCAGCAGCTTAGATGGCCGATTGAACACTGAAGCTTTCTTT
CDR3 protein: CASSLDGRLNTEAFF
CDR3 length: 15
V gene: TRBV7-9
D gene: -
J gene: TRBJ1-1

CDR3 DNA: TGTGCCAGCAGGACTATTTACGAGCAGTACTTC
CDR3 protein: CASRTIYEQYF
CDR3 length: 11
V gene: TRBV7-9
D gene: -
J gene: TRBJ2-7

CDR3 DNA: TGTGCCAGCAGCCAAGAAGACAGGGGAGGTGGCTACACCTTC
CDR3 protein: CASSQEDRGGGYTF
CDR3 length: 14
V gene: TRBV4-2
D gene: TRBD1
J gene: TRBJ1-2

CDR3 DNA: TGCAGCCCAAGAGGGCTAGGAGTAAGGACTGAAGCTTTCTTT
CDR3 protein: CSPRGLGVRTEAFF
CDR3 length: 14
V gene: TRBV29-1
D gene: -
J gene: TRBJ1-1

CDR3 DNA: TGCAGCGCCGGAGGGGACCCCCGCACAGATACGCAGTATTTT
CDR3 protein: CSAGGDPRTDTQYF
CDR3 length: 14
V gene: TRBV29-1
D gene: -
J gene: TRBJ2-3

CDR3 DNA: TGTGCCAGCAGCTTAGATGGGAACAGGGAACCTACCGAGCAGTACTTC
CDR3 protein: CASSLDGNREPTEQYF
CDR3 length: 16
V gene: TRBV11-3
D gene: -
J gene: TRBJ2-7

CDR3 DNA: TGTGCCAGCAGTCCACGGCCTAGAAGCGATAATTCACCCCTCCACTTT
CDR3 protein: CASSPRPRSDNSPLHF
CDR3 length: 16
V gene: TRBV27
D gene: -
J gene: TRBJ1-6

CDR3 DNA: TGTGCCAGCAGCGTCTCCAGCGGAGACTACAATGAGCAGTTCTTC
CDR3 protein: CASSVSSGDYNEQFF
CDR3 length: 15
V gene: TRBV9
D gene: -
J gene: TRBJ2-1

CDR3 DNA: TGTGCCAGCAGCCTACAGGGGACCGCTTTCTACGAGCAGTACTTC
CDR3 protein: CASSLQGTAFYEQYF
CDR3 length: 15
V gene: TRBV27
D gene: TRBD1
J gene: TRBJ2-7

CDR3 DNA: TGCGCCAGCACTAGAGACAGGGTTTCAAACAACGAGCAGTACTTC
CDR3 protein: CASTRDRVSNNEQYF
CDR3 length: 15
V gene: TRBV5-1
D gene: TRBD1
J gene: TRBJ2-7

CDR3 DNA: TGTGCCAGCAGTCTGAGCGGGGTGGGCGAGCAGTACTTC
CDR3 protein: CASSLSGVGEQYF
CDR3 length: 13
V gene: TRBV5-6
D gene: TRBD2
J gene: TRBJ2-7

CDR3 DNA: TGTGCCAGCAGTGGGACAGTATCACCCTACGAGCAGTACTTC
CDR3 protein: CASSGTVSPYEQYF
CDR3 length: 14
V gene: TRBV27
D gene: TRBD1
J gene: TRBJ2-7

CDR3 DNA: TGCGCCAGCAGCTTGGTGACAGCAACTGAAGCTTTCTTT
CDR3 protein: CASSLVTATEAFF
CDR3 length: 13
V gene: TRBV5-1
D gene: -
J gene: TRBJ1-1

CDR3 DNA: TGTGCCAGCAGCTTACAGGCAGGGCGAGAGACCCAGTACTTC
CDR3 protein: CASSLQAGRETQYF
CDR3 length: 14
V gene: TRBV7-9
D gene: -
J gene: TRBJ2-5

CDR3 DNA: TGTGCCAGCAGCTTCGGACAGGAGTATGGCTACACCTTC
CDR3 protein: CASSFGQEYGYTF
CDR3 length: 13
V gene: TRBV2
D gene: TRBD1
J gene: TRBJ1-2

CDR3 DNA: TGTGCCAGCAGCTGGGACAGGGGGGGCAATCAGCCCCAGCATTTT
CDR3 protein: CASSWDRGGNQPQHF
CDR3 length: 15
V gene: TRBV11-2
D gene: TRBD1
J gene: TRBJ1-5

CDR3 DNA: TGTGCCACCAGCAGAGGGGACAGGGCGAGGAACACTGAAGCTTTCTTT
CDR3 protein: CATSRGDRARNTEAFF
CDR3 length: 16
V gene: TRBV15
D gene: TRBD1
J gene: TRBJ1-1

CDR3 DNA: TGTGCCAGTAGTGTTCGGACAGGGGGAGATGACACTGAAGCTTTCTTT
CDR3 protein: CASSVRTGGDDTEAFF
CDR3 length: 16
V gene: TRBV19
D gene: TRBD1
J gene: TRBJ1-1

CDR3 DNA: TGTGCCAGCGAGGTTGGGGGGTCCTACGAGCAGTACTTC
CDR3 protein: CASEVGGSYEQYF
CDR3 length: 13
V gene: TRBV6-1
D gene: -
J gene: TRBJ2-7

CDR3 DNA: TGTACCAGCAGCTTGGCGGGCGGGGGGTCCTACGAGCAGTACTTC
CDR3 protein: CTSSLAGGGSYEQYF
CDR3 length: 15
V gene: TRBV13
D gene: TRBD2
J gene: TRBJ2-7